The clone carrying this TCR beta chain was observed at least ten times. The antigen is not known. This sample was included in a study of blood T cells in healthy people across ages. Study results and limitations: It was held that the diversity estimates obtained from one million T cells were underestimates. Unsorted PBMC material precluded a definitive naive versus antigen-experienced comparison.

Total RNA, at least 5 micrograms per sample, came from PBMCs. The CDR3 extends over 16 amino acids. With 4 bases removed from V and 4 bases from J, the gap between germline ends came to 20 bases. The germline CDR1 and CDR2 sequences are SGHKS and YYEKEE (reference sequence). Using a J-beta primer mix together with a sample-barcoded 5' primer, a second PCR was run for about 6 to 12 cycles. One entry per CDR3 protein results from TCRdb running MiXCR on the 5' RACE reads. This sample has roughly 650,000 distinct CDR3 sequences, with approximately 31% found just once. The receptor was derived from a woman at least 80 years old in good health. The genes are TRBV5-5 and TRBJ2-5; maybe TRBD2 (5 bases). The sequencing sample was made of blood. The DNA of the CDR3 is TGTGCCAGCAGCGGGGAGCCGGTGAGAGGAGGAGAGACCCAGTACTTC. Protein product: CASSGEPVRGGETQYF.